This TCR beta chain was sequenced in a study of vaccination effects on CD4 cells after COVID-19. About the study: As their vaccination, participants received two doses of either BNT162b2 or mRNA-1273.

General study points: Clones from infection and from vaccination both contracted markedly late after vaccination. Convalescent patients were scarce, and early post-infection timepoints were absent.

This table comes from immunoSEQ multiplex PCR, and its TCRdb copy is limited to in-frame clones, with some not included. This table holds about 54,000 clones, around 70% found once. The CDR3 is made up of 14 amino acids. In germline, CDR1 is SGHDN, CDR2 FVKESK. Trimming at V came to 5 bases and at J to 6 bases, leaving 4 bases not matched to a gene. This clone was seen only a few times. Its cognate antigen is unknown. Prior to sequencing, the ViraFEST assay stimulated PBMC with viral peptide pools, which expanded the antigen-specific CD4+ T cells. Culturing for about ten days preceded CD4+ T cell isolation. In the vaccine recipients, nucleocapsid antibodies were negative and there was no prior SARS-CoV-2 infection. On day 3 and again on day 7, half the medium was replaced with IL-2 medium.

This specimen consisted of CD4+ T cells from PBMCs cultured with SARS-CoV-2 spike peptides, obtained before COVID-19 vaccination. The chain combines TRBV14 with TRBJ1-1; the match to TRBD1 covers 12 bases. This clonotype was obtained from a human donor who received a COVID-19 vaccine. DNA of the CDR3: TGTGCCAGCAGCGGGACAGGGGGCTTGGCTGAAGCTTTCTTT. Residues: CASSGTGGLAEAFF.